This TCR beta chain stems from a study of T cells in Graves' hyperthyroidism and ophthalmopathy. Points from the study as a whole: Before onset, ophthalmopathy was predicted by the model a median roughly 6.4 months earlier. Most thyroid clonotypes that were expanded above 0.001 also turned up in blood.

For this clonotype: The antigen remains unidentified.

Researchers took RNA transcripts and amplified the TCR beta CDR3 regions from them. The study used the HTBI primer set for a first-round RT-PCR of the TCR CDR3. TCRdb re-analysed the multiplex PCR reads in MiXCR, keeping a single row per CDR3 protein. The data contain over 45,000 distinct CDR3 sequences, roughly 50% of them singletons. The receptor was isolated from a woman aged 25 to 45 with Graves' ophthalmopathy. The sequenced material came from blood.

In nucleotides, the CDR3 is TGTGCCAGCAGCACGGGGCATGAGTCCTACGAGCAGTACTTC. Protein: CASSTGHESYEQYF. V is TRBV5-4 and J is TRBJ2-7; D may correspond to TRBD1 or TRBD2 (5 bases each). V lost 4 bases, J lost 1 base, and 12 bases lay in between. Germline CDR1 reads SGHNT; CDR2 reads YYREEE (reference sequence). The CDR3 length is 14 residues.